This entry lists 30 T cell receptor beta chains sequenced from one sample in a study of blood T cell repertoires in COVID-19. TCRdb's table, derived via immunoSEQ multiplex PCR, lists solely in-frame clones and lacks some. The table has approximately 360,000 clones, roughly four fifths seen once; the top ten hold about 4.8%. Material: PBMCs or T cells enriched from blood (not recorded which). Receptor source: a woman aged 50 to 60 who had recovered from COVID-19.

This rearrangement joins TRBV5-4 to TRBJ2-7; TRBD2 agrees at 9 bases. The germline V gene has CDR1 SGHNT and CDR2 YYREEE (reference sequence). Trimming removed 4 bases from V and 7 bases from J; junction bases left unmatched: 12. The CDR3 is 15 residues long. The CDR3 bases are TGTGCCAGCAGCACAAGCGGGGGGCCCCTCCTGGAGCAGTACTTC. Its translation is CASSTSGGPLLEQYF.

V and J are TRBV6-5 and TRBJ1-1; D remains ambiguous. From germline, CDR1 is MNHEY and CDR2 SVGAGI. V was trimmed by 8 bases and J by 1 base, leaving 8 bases between them. This CDR3 has 12 residues. As DNA, the CDR3 is TGTGCCAGCTTCCATAGGAACACTGAAGCTTTCTTT. Encoded protein: CASFHRNTEAFF.

This clone was detected only a few times. The chain uses TRBV16 and TRBJ2-7, with D possibly being TRBD1 (5 bases). Germline CDR1 is KGHSY and CDR2 is FQNENV. V was shortened by 3 bases and J by 2 bases, with 11 bases between the two germline ends. The CDR3 loop spans 14 amino acids. CDR3 region: CASSHLSGTYEQYF. In nucleotides, the CDR3 is TGTGCCAGCAGCCATTTGTCAGGGACCTACGAGCAGTACTTC.

The chain employs TRBV5-4 and TRBJ1-1; D gene unclear. There are 12 residues in the CDR3. Germline CDR1 and CDR2: SGHNT and YYREEE (reference sequence). Trimming left V 4 bases short and J 6 bases short, with 10 bases between. In DNA, the CDR3 is TGTGCCAGCAGCCTCACATCGTCTGAAGCTTTCTTT. Its translation is CASSLTSSEAFF.

The V and J genes are TRBV5-1 and TRBJ2-1, with 7 nucleotides matching TRBD2. V lost 3 bases and J lost 10; bases outside the gene matches: 4. This CDR3 region has 12 residues. Germline lookup yields CDR1 SGHRS and CDR2 YFSETQ. The CDR3 DNA reads TGCGCCAGCAGCTGGGACTATAGCGAGCAGTTCTTC. Translating it yields CASSWDYSEQFF.

This clone appeared a single time. This chain connects TRBV5-1 to TRBJ1-1; 10 nucleotides match TRBD1. The CDR3 is made up of 16 amino acids. V shed 4 bases, J shed 5 bases, and the junction held 11 bases outside the gene matches. Germline loops: CDR1 SGHRS, CDR2 YFSETQ. In DNA form, the CDR3 reads TGCGCCAGCAGCCGAGAACCGGGACAGGGGTGGACTGAAGCTTTCTTT. It encodes CASSREPGQGWTEAFF.

The rearrangement uses TRBV6-5 and TRBJ1-1; 7 bases map to TRBD1. V lost 1 base to trimming and J lost 5 bases; unmatched junction nucleotides: 7. The CDR3 is 15 residues long. Germline values: CDR1 MNHEY, CDR2 SVGAGI. The CDR3 is CASSYFGGQTTEAFF. The DNA for the CDR3 is TGTGCCAGCAGTTACTTCGGGGGACAGACTACTGAAGCTTTCTTT.

The CDR3 DNA reads TGTGCCAGCAGTTTAAGGGACAGATACGAGCAGTACTTC. It is translated as CASSLRDRYEQYF. The V call is TRBV27, the J call TRBJ2-7; TRBD1 agrees at 7 bases. This CDR3 spans 13 amino acids. Germline CDR1 reads MNHEY; CDR2 reads SMNVEV (reference sequence). The ends lost 2 bases at V and 4 bases at J; junction bases unmatched: 2.

This clone has just one count. The V call is TRBV5-5, the J call TRBJ1-2, with D hard to call. There are 14 residues in the CDR3. Germline CDR1 SGHKS, CDR2 YYEKEE (reference sequence). Between the trimmed V and J ends, which lost 0 bases and 2 bases, there was a span of 8 bases. CDR3 amino acids: CASSLAGLNYGYTF. In DNA, the CDR3 is TGTGCCAGCAGCTTGGCGGGGTTAAACTATGGCTACACCTTC.

The chain recombines TRBV19 with TRBJ1-5, with 7 bases fitting TRBD1. The CDR3 extends over 16 amino acids. After removal of 5 bases from V and 0 bases from J, the junction contained 7 bases not matched to a gene. The germline V gene has CDR1 LNHDA and CDR2 SQIVND (reference sequence). CDR3 coding DNA: TGTGCCAGTAGTTCTGGAGGGACAGTTAGCAATCAGCCCCAGCATTTT. Protein sequence: CASSSGGTVSNQPQHF.

The gene calls are TRBV24-1 and TRBJ2-2; D gene ambiguous. V was cut by 12 bases and J by 3 bases, with 19 bases left in between. The germline CDR1 and CDR2 sequences are KGHDR and SFDVKD. The CDR3 covers 15 residues. The CDR3 DNA follows: TGTGCCCCTCCACCCGATGACACCGACACCGGGGAGCTGTTTTTT. Encoded protein: CAPPPDDTDTGELFF.

The rearrangement links TRBV9 to TRBJ1-1, with 12 bases identical to TRBD1. The V gene end was trimmed by 0 bases and the J gene end by 4 bases; junction bases not matched to a gene: 10. Germline V gene lookup returns CDR1 SGDLS and CDR2 YYNGEE. There are 18 residues in the CDR3. The CDR3: CASSVGGQGAKWSTEAFF. The CDR3, as DNA: TGTGCCAGCAGCGTAGGGGGACAGGGGGCGAAGTGGAGCACTGAAGCTTTCTTT.

The chain links TRBV12-3 or TRBV12-4 to TRBJ2-7; no firm D call. V lost 5 bases and J 7 bases, leaving 9 bases between the germline ends. The CDR3 is 11 residues long. The CDR3 nucleotides read TGTGCCAGCAGTGCGTCTAATGAGCAGTACTTC. Translated: CASSASNEQYF.

The chain carries TRBV6-2 or TRBV6-3 and TRBJ2-3; 14 bases are shared with TRBD2. The CDR3 sequence is 16 residues long. Trimming at V came to 5 bases and at J to 3 bases, leaving 4 bases not matched to a gene. The V gene's germline CDR1 is MNHEY and CDR2 SVGEGT. The DNA for the CDR3 is TGTGCCAGCAGTATACGGACTAGCGGGGGGACAGATACGCAGTATTTT. Translation gives CASSIRTSGGTDTQYF.

The CDR3 DNA reads as TGCGCCAGCAGCGAAACAGTAAACTACGAGCAGTACTTC. Translated, it gives CASSETVNYEQYF. This chain links TRBV5-1 with TRBJ2-7; D is ambiguous. CDR1 and CDR2 from the germline V gene are SGHRS and YFSETQ. The CDR3 sequence is 13 residues long. Trimming removed 4 bases from V and 3 bases from J, with 11 bases in between.

The V and J genes are TRBV27 and TRBJ2-7; 11 bases align to TRBD2. Trimming took 3 bases from V and 4 from J; bases not matched to a gene: 5. Germline assignment: CDR1 MNHEY and CDR2 SMNVEV (reference sequence). The CDR3 is made up of 15 amino acids. CDR3 protein: CASSFLLAGEYEQYF. The CDR3 DNA sequence: TGTGCCAGCAGTTTCCTACTAGCGGGAGAGTACGAGCAGTACTTC.

Regarding this clone: Additional DNA sequences in this sample encode the identical CDR3. The V call is TRBV18, the J call TRBJ1-3; 7 bases are shared with TRBD1. V lost 4 bases and J lost 0; bases outside the gene matches: 0. This CDR3 spans 14 amino acids. Germline CDR1 is KGHSH and CDR2 is LQKENI. CDR3 region: CASSRQGSGNTIYF. The CDR3 DNA sequence: TGTGCCAGCTCACGACAGGGCTCTGGAAACACCATATATTTT.

The V call is TRBV5-6, the J call TRBJ2-1, with 7 bases identical to TRBD2. The ends lost 6 bases at V and 7 bases at J; junction bases unmatched: 1. In germline, CDR1 is SGHDT, CDR2 YYEEEE. The CDR3 sequence is 11 residues long. The CDR3 region has the DNA TGTGCCAGCACACTAGCGAATGAGCAGTTCTTC. It translates to CASTLANEQFF.

This clone showed up just once. The chain combines TRBV7-2 with TRBJ1-1; possible D gene TRBD1, 5 bases. This CDR3 is built from 15 residues. CDR1 SGHTA and CDR2 FQGNSA come from the germline V gene. With 5 bases removed from V and 1 base from J, the gap between germline ends came to 14 bases. The CDR3 loop reads CASSPSLRGNTEAFF. CDR3 sequence (DNA): TGTGCCAGCAGCCCCTCATTAAGGGGGAACACTGAAGCTTTCTTT.

This chain links TRBV2 with TRBJ1-5; D remains unclear. Looked up from germline, CDR1 is SNHLY and CDR2 is FYNNEI. There are 14 residues in the CDR3. V dropped 0 bases and J dropped 5 bases, with 8 bases sitting between them. CDR3 sequence reads: CASSEASRDQPQHF. Here the CDR3 DNA reads TGTGCCAGCAGTGAAGCGAGTCGGGATCAGCCCCAGCATTTT.

This chain joins TRBV6-5 and TRBJ1-2; TRBD1 agrees at 8 bases. The CDR3 has 15 residues. Losses at the gene ends were 6 bases for V and 5 bases for J; bases not matched to a gene: 11. The germline V gene has CDR1 MNHEY and CDR2 SVGAGI. The CDR3 loop is CASRGSDRVWYGYTF. CDR3 DNA sequence: TGTGCCAGCAGAGGCTCGGACAGGGTTTGGTATGGCTACACCTTC.

A few counts support this clone. The V gene is TRBV5-1, the J gene TRBJ1-6; 7 nucleotides agree with TRBD1. Per the germline V gene, CDR1 is SGHRS and CDR2 is YFSETQ. This CDR3 has 15 residues. J gave up 7 bases and V 3 bases, and 7 bases lay outside the gene matches. The CDR3 spells CASSWTGQANSPLHF. The CDR3 coding sequence is TGCGCCAGCAGCTGGACCGGACAGGCAAATTCACCCCTCCACTTT. The variable domain in full, with the rest retrieved from reference TRBV5-1 and TRBJ1-6, is KAGVTQTPRYLIKTRGQQVTLSCSPISGHRSVSWYQQTPGQGLQFLFEYFSETQRNKGNFPGRFSGRQFSNSRSEMNVSTLELGDSALYLCASSWTGQANSPLHFGNGTRLTVT.

This chain connects TRBV27 to TRBJ2-7; 9 nucleotides align to TRBD2. V lost 4 bases, J lost 1 base, and 2 bases stayed unmatched. The CDR3 length is 14 residues. Germline assignment: CDR1 MNHEY and CDR2 SMNVEV (reference sequence). DNA of the CDR3: TGTGCCAGCAGTTCTAGCGGGGATTCCTACGAGCAGTACTTC. Encoded protein: CASSSSGDSYEQYF.

Only a few counts were recorded for this clone. The J gene is TRBJ2-7, the V gene TRBV7-2; 10 bases are shared with TRBD1. The CDR3 consists of 16 residues. With 5 bases clipped from V and 1 base from J, the junction kept 8 bases outside the gene matches. From germline, CDR1 is SGHTA and CDR2 FQGNSA. Written as DNA, the CDR3 is TGTGCCAGCAGCGATCCGGGACAGGGGCCTTCCTACGAGCAGTACTTC. This codes for CASSDPGQGPSYEQYF. The whole variable domain, remainder taken from reference TRBV7-2 and TRBJ2-7, is GAGVSQSPSNKVTEKGKDVELRCDPISGHTALYWYRQSLGQGLEFLIYFQGNSAPDKSGLPSDRFSAERTGGSVSTLTIQRTQQEDSAVYLCASSDPGQGPSYEQYFGPGTRLTVT.

In this sample, this clone turned up a few times. This chain links TRBV15 with TRBJ1-3; the D is unclear. This CDR3 has 13 residues. The V gene's germline CDR1 is LNHNV and CDR2 YYDKDF (reference sequence). The V and J ends lost 1 base and 4 bases respectively, with 5 bases between them. CDR3 in DNA: TGTGCCACCAGCAGAGGCGGGGGAAACACCATATATTTT. This translates into CATSRGGGNTIYF.

This sequence joins TRBV6-2 or TRBV6-3 and TRBJ1-5; D gene uncertain. CDR3 length: 14 residues. V dropped 6 bases and J dropped 3 bases, with 12 bases sitting between them. CDR1 is MNHEY and CDR2 is SVGEGT in the germline V gene. The CDR3 DNA reads TGTGCCAGCAGCCCGGCCACCCACAATCAGCCCCAGCATTTT. This encodes CASSPATHNQPQHF.

J is TRBJ1-3 and V is TRBV5-4; 7 bases map to TRBD1. Germline CDR1 is SGHNT and CDR2 is YYREEE (reference sequence). CDR3 length: 18 amino acids. Losses at the gene ends were 0 bases for V and 0 bases for J; bases not matched to a gene: 9. CDR3 amino acids: CASSLGTGVPRSGNTIYF. DNA for the CDR3: TGTGCCAGCAGCTTGGGTACAGGGGTACCTCGCTCTGGAAACACCATATATTTT.

This chain connects TRBV6-5 to TRBJ2-1; 10 nucleotides align to TRBD2. CDR3 length: 12 residues. Germline lookup yields CDR1 MNHEY and CDR2 SVGAGI. With V trimmed by 8 bases and J by 9 bases, 4 bases remained unmatched. CDR3 protein: CASGSGRGEQFF. The CDR3 DNA follows: TGTGCCAGCGGAAGCGGGAGGGGTGAGCAGTTCTTC.

The chain uses TRBV4-3 and TRBJ2-7, with TRBD2 matching over 8 bases. V lost 0 bases, J lost 0 bases, and 10 bases stayed unmatched. The CDR3 has 18 amino acids. In germline, CDR1 is LGHNA, CDR2 YSLEER. The CDR3 here is CASSQDPSGYPPSYEQYF. The CDR3 DNA reads TGCGCCAGCAGCCAAGATCCTAGCGGGTATCCTCCCTCCTACGAGCAGTACTTC.

V and J are TRBV5-1 and TRBJ1-1; D possibly corresponds to TRBD1 (5 bases). V was shortened by 0 bases and J by 5 bases, with 14 bases between the two germline ends. From germline, CDR1 is SGHRS and CDR2 YFSETQ. The CDR3 contains 15 residues. In DNA, the CDR3 is TGCGCCAGCAGCTTGGTTCAGGGATTGGGTACTGAAGCTTTCTTT. It encodes CASSLVQGLGTEAFF. Full variable domain (remainder filled in from reference TRBV5-1 and TRBJ1-1): KAGVTQTPRYLIKTRGQQVTLSCSPISGHRSVSWYQQTPGQGLQFLFEYFSETQRNKGNFPGRFSGRQFSNSRSEMNVSTLELGDSALYLCASSLVQGLGTEAFFGQGTRLTVV.